The following is a TCR beta chain sequence with its context. Which antigen it targets is not known. Base qualities were left out, and no much larger clone turns up one base away. The data stem from a study of control samples from healthy donors and cancer patients (dated by TCRdb to 2018 to 2020). Libraries were built with the immunoSEQ multiplex PCR assay. TCRdb obtained this table from immuneACCESS and retained in-frame rearrangements with V and J assigned. These tables miss some clones; where compared with another copy, unresolved V genes account for less than half of the shortfall, and the remainder is unexplained. This sample gives about 77,000 clones in total; approximately 92% of them show up just once. The biggest ten clones account for 5.5% to 6.5% of the sample. The CDR3 spans 11 residues, from the cysteine through the phenylalanine. Only the CDR3 DNA stays, 33 bases, in frame from base 1. Trimming costs V 1 base and J 14 bases, and their ends lie 12 bases apart. CDR1 and CDR2 are drawn from the germline V gene: SQVTM, ANQGSEA.

Rearrangement joined TRBV29-1 to TRBJ1-5; the D gene is possibly TRBD1, with 6 bases matching. The receptor's source is a woman aged 60-70 years in good health. The sample consisted of blood. The CDR3 protein: CSVEVQGTEHF. The bases are TGCAGCGTTGAAGTACAGGGAACTGAGCATTTT. Outside the CDR3, residues come from the reference TRBV29-1 and TRBJ1-5 proteins, so the full variable domain is: SAVISQKPSRDICQRGTSLTIQCQVDSQVTMMFWYRQQPGQSLTLIATANQGSEATYESGFVIDKFPISRPNLTFSTLTVSNMSPEDSSIYLCSVEVQGTEHFGDGTRLSIL.